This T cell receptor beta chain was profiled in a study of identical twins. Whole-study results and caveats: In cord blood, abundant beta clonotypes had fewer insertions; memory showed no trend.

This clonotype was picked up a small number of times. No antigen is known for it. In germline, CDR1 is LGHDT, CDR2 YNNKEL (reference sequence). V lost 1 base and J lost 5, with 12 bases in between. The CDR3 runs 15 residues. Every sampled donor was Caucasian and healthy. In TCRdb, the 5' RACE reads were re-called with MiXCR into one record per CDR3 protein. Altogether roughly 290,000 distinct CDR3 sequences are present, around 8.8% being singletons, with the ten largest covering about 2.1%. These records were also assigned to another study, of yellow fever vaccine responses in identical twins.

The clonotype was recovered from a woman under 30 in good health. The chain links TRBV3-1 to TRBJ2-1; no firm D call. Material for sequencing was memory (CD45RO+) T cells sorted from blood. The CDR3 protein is CASSQGLPTNNEQFF. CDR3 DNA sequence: TGTGCCAGCAGCCAAGGTCTGCCTACTAACAATGAGCAGTTCTTC.